A single sample is the source of the 2 T cell receptor beta chains below, sequenced in a study of tumor-infiltrating lymphocytes in primary liver carcinoma. RNA isolated from unsorted whole blood supplied the blood RNA, with germline DNA also extracted. The authors made TCR beta cDNA from around 500 ng total RNA with a constant-region primer. Amplification in three nested multiplex PCR rounds with slightly modified ARM-PCR gave rise to TCR beta libraries. Running roughly 10 cycles apiece, the first two PCR rounds relied on TRBV1-TRBV30 forward primers together with a C-beta reverse primer. TCRdb processed the multiplex PCR reads anew with MiXCR; each CDR3 protein has one entry. The sample includes approximately 330,000 distinct CDR3 sequences, about 61% of them seen just once. The sample was peripheral blood. These receptors were taken from a middle-aged man with primary liver carcinoma and hepatitis B virus infection.

There are many counts of this clonotype. V gene TRBV28 combines with J gene TRBJ1-5; D gene ambiguous. Looked up from germline, CDR1 is MDHEN and CDR2 is SYDVKM. The V gene lost 6 bases and the J gene lost 1 base, with 7 bases spanning the gap. This CDR3 spans 13 amino acids. This CDR3 reads CASSRDSNQPQHF. The CDR3 nucleotides are TGTGCCAGCAGCAGAGACAGCAATCAGCCCCAGCATTTT.

This CDR3 is CASSPRDRGNEQYF. In nucleotides, the CDR3 is TGTGCCAGCAGCCCCCGGGACAGGGGAAACGAGCAGTACTTC. This chain links TRBV5-4 with TRBJ2-7, with 10 bases fitting TRBD1. The CDR3 consists of 14 residues. With V trimmed by 4 bases and J by 5 bases, 6 bases remained unmatched. Germline CDR1 reads SGHNT; CDR2 reads YYREEE (reference sequence).